At least ten counts were recorded for the clone carrying this T cell receptor (beta chain). No antigen is known for it. TCRdb recomputed calls from the reads with MiXCR, one row per CDR3 protein. The table includes 700,000 to 900,000 distinct CDR3 sequences, approximately 32% detected once. The data stem from a study of T cell repertoires in cytomegalovirus infection. Study context: CMV epitopes that were recently identified and HLA-C-restricted were used alongside well-studied HLA-B-restricted ones.

General study points: HLA-C-restricted CMV-specific TCR beta clonotypes were dominant in the ex vivo response. Summed frequency of public TCR beta families distinguished CMV carriers with the relevant HLA.

This CDR3 contains 17 residues. The germline gives CDR1 SNHLY, CDR2 FYNNEI. Germline trimming cut 6 bases from V and 0 bases from J; bases unmatched to any gene: 4. Sequenced here: cultured CD8+ T cells from PBMCs, sampled from culture after CMV antigen stimulation. This receptor was identified in a human donor in good health (CMV status not recorded). Some clones in this sample may be carry-over from other donors' samples. The chain carries TRBV2 and TRBJ2-4; 14 nucleotides match TRBD2. This CDR3 is CASRGLAGELAKNIQYF. In DNA, the CDR3 is TGTGCCAGCAGGGGACTAGCGGGGGAGCTAGCCAAAAACATTCAGTACTTC. The full variable domain, rest sourced from reference TRBV2 and TRBJ2-4, is EPEVTQTPSHQVTQMGQEVILRCVPISNHLYFYWYRQILGQKVEFLVSFYNNEISEKSEIFDDQFSVERPDGSNFTLKIRSTKLEDSAMYFCASRGLAGELAKNIQYFGAGTRLSVL.